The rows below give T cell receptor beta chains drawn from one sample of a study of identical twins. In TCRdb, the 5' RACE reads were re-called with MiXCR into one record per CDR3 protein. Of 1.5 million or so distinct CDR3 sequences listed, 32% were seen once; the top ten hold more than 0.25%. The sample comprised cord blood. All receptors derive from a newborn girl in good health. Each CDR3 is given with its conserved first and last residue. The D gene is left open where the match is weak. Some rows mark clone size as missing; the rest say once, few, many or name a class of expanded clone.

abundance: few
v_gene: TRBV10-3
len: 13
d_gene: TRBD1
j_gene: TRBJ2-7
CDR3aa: CAISQGEYYEQYF
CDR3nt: TGTGCCATCAGTCAGGGGGAGTACTACGAGCAGTACTTC

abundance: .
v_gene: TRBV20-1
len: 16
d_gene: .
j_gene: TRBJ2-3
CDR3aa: CSARGGLGWSTDTQYF
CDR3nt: TGCAGTGCTAGAGGGGGTTTGGGCTGGAGCACAGATACGCAGTATTTT

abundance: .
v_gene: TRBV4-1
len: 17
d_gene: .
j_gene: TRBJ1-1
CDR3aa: CASSQGLTRWTNTEAFF
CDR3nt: TGCGCCAGCAGCCAAGGGTTGACACGTTGGACGAACACTGAAGCTTTCTTT

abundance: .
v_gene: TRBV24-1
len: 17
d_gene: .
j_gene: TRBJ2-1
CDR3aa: CATSGRPAGFAYNEQFF
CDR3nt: TGTGCCACCAGTGGGAGACCGGCGGGCTTCGCCTACAATGAGCAGTTCTTC

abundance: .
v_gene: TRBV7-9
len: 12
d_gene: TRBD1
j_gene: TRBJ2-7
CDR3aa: CASSATGVGQYF
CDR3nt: TGTGCCAGCAGCGCCACAGGGGTTGGGCAGTACTTC

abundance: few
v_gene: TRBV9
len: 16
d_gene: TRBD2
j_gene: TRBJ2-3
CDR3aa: CASSVGLAGAWDTQYF
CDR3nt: TGTGCCAGCAGCGTAGGGCTAGCGGGAGCATGGGATACGCAGTATTTT

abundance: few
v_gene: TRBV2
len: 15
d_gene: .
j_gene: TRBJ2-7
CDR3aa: CASSERTAGAYEQYF
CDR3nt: TGTGCCAGCAGTGAGAGGACCGCTGGGGCCTACGAGCAGTACTTC

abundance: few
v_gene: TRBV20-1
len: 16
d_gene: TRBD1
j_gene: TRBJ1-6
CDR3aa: CSARSGQGLYNSPLHF
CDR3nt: TGCAGTGCTAGATCGGGACAGGGCCTCTATAATTCACCCCTCCACTTT

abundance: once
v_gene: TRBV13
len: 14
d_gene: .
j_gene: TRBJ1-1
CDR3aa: CASSRNQRATEAFF
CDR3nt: TGTGCCAGCAGCAGGAACCAGAGGGCCACTGAAGCTTTCTTT

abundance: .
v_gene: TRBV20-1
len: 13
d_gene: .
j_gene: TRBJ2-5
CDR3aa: CSASSGREETQYF
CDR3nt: TGCAGTGCTTCCTCGGGGCGAGAAGAGACCCAGTACTTC

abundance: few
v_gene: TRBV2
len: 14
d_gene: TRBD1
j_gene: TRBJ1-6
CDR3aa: CASRVDREVSPLHF
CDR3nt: TGTGCCAGCAGAGTGGACAGGGAGGTTTCACCCCTCCACTTT

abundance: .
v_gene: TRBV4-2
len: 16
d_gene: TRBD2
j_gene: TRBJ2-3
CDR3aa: CASSQDLAGGYDTQYF
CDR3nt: TGTGCCAGCAGCCAGGATCTAGCGGGGGGATACGATACGCAGTATTTT

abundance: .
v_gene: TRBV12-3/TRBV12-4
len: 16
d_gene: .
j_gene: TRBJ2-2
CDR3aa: CASSEPGPQLVGELFF
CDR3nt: TGTGCCAGCAGTGAACCGGGACCCCAATTGGTCGGGGAGCTGTTTTTT

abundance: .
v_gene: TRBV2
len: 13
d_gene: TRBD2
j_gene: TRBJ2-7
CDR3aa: CARGRDYGYEQYF
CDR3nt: TGTGCCAGAGGACGGGACTATGGCTACGAGCAGTACTTC

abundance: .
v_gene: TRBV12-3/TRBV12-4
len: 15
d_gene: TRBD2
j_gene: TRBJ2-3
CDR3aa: CASSLRQRGADMQYF
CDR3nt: TGTGCCAGCAGTTTACGACAGCGGGGAGCAGATATGCAGTATTTT

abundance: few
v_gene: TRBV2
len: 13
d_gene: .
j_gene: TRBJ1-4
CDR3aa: CACRQDPNEKLFF
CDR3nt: TGTGCCTGCCGACAGGACCCTAATGAAAAACTGTTTTTT

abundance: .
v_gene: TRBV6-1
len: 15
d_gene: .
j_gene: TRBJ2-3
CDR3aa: CASRRRGGGTDTQYF
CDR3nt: TGTGCCAGCAGGCGCAGGGGAGGGGGCACAGATACGCAGTATTTT

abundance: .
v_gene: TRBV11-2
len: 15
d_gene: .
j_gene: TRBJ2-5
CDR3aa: CASSTRARRQETQYF
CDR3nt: TGTGCCAGCAGCACTAGGGCCAGACGACAAGAGACCCAGTACTTC

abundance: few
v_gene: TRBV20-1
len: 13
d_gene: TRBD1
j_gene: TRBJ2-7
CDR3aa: CSAVRDRGYEQYF
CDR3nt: TGCAGTGCTGTCCGGGACAGGGGGTACGAGCAGTACTTC

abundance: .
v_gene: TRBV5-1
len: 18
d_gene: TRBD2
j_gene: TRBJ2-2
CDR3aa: CASSLILAGPTNTGELFF
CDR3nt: TGCGCCAGCAGCTTGATTCTAGCGGGGCCAACGAACACCGGGGAGCTGTTTTTT

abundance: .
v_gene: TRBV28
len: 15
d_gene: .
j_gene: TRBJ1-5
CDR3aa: CASRPGLPSNQPQHF
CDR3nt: TGTGCCAGCAGACCGGGACTCCCAAGCAATCAGCCCCAGCATTTT

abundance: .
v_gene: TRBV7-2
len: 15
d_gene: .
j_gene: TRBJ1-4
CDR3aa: CASSLFRDTNERLFF
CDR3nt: TGTGCCAGCAGCTTGTTTCGGGACACTAATGAAAGACTGTTTTTT

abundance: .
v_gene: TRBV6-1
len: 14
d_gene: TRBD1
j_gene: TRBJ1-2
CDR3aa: CASLRTGGHYGYTF
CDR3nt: TGTGCCAGCCTAAGGACAGGGGGCCACTATGGCTACACCTTC

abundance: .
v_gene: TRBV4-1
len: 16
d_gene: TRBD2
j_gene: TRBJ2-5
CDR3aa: CASSQEPAGGGETQYF
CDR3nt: TGCGCCAGCAGCCAAGAACCAGCGGGGGGTGGCGAGACCCAGTACTTC

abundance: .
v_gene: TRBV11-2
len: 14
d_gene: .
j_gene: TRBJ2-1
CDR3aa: CASSLGPDYPQQFF
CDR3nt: TGTGCCAGCAGCTTAGGCCCGGACTACCCTCAGCAGTTCTTC

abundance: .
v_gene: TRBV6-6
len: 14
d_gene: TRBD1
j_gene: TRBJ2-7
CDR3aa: CASTRQGSHNEQYF
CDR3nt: TGTGCCAGCACCCGACAGGGGTCCCACAATGAGCAGTACTTC

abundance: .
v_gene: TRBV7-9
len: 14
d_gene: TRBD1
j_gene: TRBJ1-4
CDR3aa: CASSLEGAVEKLFF
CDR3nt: TGTGCCAGCAGCTTAGAGGGGGCAGTCGAAAAACTGTTTTTT

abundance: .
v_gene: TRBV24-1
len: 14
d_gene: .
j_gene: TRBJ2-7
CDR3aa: CATSDSGSGGEQYF
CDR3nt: TGTGCCACCAGTGATTCCGGGAGTGGGGGCGAGCAGTACTTC

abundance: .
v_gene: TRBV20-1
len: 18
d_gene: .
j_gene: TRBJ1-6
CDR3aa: CSASPRGGLHQYNSPLHF
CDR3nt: TGCAGTGCTAGCCCCAGGGGAGGGCTTCACCAATATAATTCACCCCTCCACTTT

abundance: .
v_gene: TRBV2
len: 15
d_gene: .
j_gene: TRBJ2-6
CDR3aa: CASSEVGDGANVLTF
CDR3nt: TGTGCCAGCAGTGAAGTCGGGGACGGGGCCAACGTCCTGACTTTC

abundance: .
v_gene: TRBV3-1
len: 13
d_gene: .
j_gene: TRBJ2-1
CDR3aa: CASDGGTYNEQFF
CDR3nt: TGTGCCAGCGACGGGGGTACCTACAATGAGCAGTTCTTC

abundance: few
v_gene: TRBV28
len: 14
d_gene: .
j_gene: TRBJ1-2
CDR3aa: CASRPHGTNYGYTF
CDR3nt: TGTGCCAGCAGACCCCACGGGACAAACTATGGCTACACCTTC

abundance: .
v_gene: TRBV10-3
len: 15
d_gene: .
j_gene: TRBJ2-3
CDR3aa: CAIGESGRITDTQYF
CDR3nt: TGTGCCATCGGTGAGTCAGGGCGGATCACAGATACGCAGTATTTT

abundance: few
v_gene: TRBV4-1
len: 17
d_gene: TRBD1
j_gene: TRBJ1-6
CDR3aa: CASSQMPTGTGGSPLHF
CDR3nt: TGCGCCAGCAGCCAAATGCCTACCGGGACAGGGGGTTCACCCCTCCACTTT

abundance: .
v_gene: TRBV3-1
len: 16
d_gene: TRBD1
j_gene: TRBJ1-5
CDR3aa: CASSQDPGGLGQPQHF
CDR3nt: TGTGCCAGCAGCCAAGATCCAGGGGGCCTTGGTCAGCCCCAGCATTTT

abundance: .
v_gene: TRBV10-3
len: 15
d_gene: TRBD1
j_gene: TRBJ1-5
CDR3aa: CAISGTGGSNQPQHF
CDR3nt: TGTGCCATCAGTGGGACAGGGGGAAGCAATCAGCCCCAGCATTTT

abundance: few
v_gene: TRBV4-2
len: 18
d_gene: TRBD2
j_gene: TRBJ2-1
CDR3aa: CASSQEYIGLAGYNEQFF
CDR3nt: TGTGCCAGCAGCCAAGAATATATCGGACTAGCGGGATACAATGAGCAGTTCTTC

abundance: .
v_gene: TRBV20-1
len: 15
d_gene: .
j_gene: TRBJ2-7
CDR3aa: CSARDWTVPGYEQYF
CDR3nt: TGCAGTGCTAGAGATTGGACAGTCCCAGGATACGAGCAGTACTTC

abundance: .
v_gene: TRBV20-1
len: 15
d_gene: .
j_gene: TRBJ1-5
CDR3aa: CSARAGERSNQPQHF
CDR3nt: TGCAGTGCTAGAGCAGGGGAACGTAGCAATCAGCCCCAGCATTTT

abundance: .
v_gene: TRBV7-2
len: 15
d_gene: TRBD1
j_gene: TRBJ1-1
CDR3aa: CASSQLTGRNTEAFF
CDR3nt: TGTGCCAGCAGCCAACTGACAGGGAGGAACACTGAAGCTTTCTTT

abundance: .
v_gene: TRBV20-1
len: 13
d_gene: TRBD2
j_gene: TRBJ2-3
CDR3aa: CSAERGGTDTQYF
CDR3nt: TGCAGTGCTGAGCGGGGGGGCACAGATACGCAGTATTTT

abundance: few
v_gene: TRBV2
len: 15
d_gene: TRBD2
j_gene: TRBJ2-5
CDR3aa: CASRETSGYQETQYF
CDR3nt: TGTGCCAGCAGAGAGACTAGCGGGTATCAAGAGACCCAGTACTTC

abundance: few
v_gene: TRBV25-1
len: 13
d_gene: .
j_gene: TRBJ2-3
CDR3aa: CASNHPSTDTQYF
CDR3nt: TGTGCCAGCAACCACCCTAGCACAGATACGCAGTATTTT

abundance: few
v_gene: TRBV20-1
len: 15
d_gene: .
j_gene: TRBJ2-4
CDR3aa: CSASLPTRAKNIQYF
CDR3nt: TGCAGTGCTAGCCTCCCGACTAGGGCCAAAAACATTCAGTACTTC

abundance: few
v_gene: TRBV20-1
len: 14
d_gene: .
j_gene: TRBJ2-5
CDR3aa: CSAPGPEIQETQYF
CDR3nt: TGCAGTGCCCCGGGACCGGAGATTCAAGAGACCCAGTACTTC

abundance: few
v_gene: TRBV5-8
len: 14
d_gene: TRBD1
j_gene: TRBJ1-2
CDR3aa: CASREQGGSYGYTF
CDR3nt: TGTGCCAGCAGGGAACAGGGGGGAAGCTATGGCTACACCTTC

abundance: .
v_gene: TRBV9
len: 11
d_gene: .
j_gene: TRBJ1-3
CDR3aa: CAGRTGNTIYF
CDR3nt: TGTGCCGGAAGAACTGGAAACACCATATATTTT

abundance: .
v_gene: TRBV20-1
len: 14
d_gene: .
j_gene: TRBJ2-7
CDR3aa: CSARGRGNPYEQYF
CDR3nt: TGCAGTGCTAGAGGGAGAGGGAACCCCTACGAGCAGTACTTC

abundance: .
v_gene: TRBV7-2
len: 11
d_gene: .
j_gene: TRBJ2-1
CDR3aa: CASRFQETQFF
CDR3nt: TGTGCCAGCAGGTTTCAAGAGACCCAGTTCTTC

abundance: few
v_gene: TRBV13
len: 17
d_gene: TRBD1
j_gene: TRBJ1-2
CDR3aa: CASSPPLGQAINYGYTF
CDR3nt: TGTGCCAGCAGCCCGCCTCTGGGACAGGCAATTAACTATGGCTACACCTTC

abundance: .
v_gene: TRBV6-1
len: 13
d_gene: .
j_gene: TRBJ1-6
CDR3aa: CASSEEGDSPLHF
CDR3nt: TGTGCCAGCAGTGAGGAGGGGGACTCACCCCTCCACTTT